The 5 T cell receptor beta chains below all came from one sample that was sequenced in a study of shared clonotypes between healthy human individuals. TCRdb keeps only in-frame clones here, not all; method: immunoSEQ multiplex PCR. The profile shows around 1.6 million clones, about 98% of them singletons. Material for sequencing was naive CD4+ T cells sorted from blood. Specified subset: CD45RA+ positively selected. All receptors come from a young man in good health.

V is TRBV29-1 and J is TRBJ2-2, with D hard to call. The V end was cut by 0 bases, the J end by 1 base, with 6 bases between. Per germline, CDR1 SQVTM and CDR2 ANQGSEA. The CDR3 contains 14 residues. DNA of the CDR3: TGCAGCGTTGAAGATAACGGGAACACCGGGGAGCTGTTTTTT. Its protein is CSVEDNGNTGELFF.

V is TRBV7-6 and J is TRBJ2-3; D unclear. CDR3 length equals 14 residues. V lost 2 bases and J lost 1, with 7 bases in between. From germline, CDR1 is SGHVS and CDR2 FNYEAQ. Here the CDR3 DNA reads TGTGCCAGCAGCTTACTGTCCCGCACAGATACGCAGTATTTT. Its protein is CASSLLSRTDTQYF.

V is TRBV18 and J is TRBJ2-7; 10 nucleotides agree with TRBD2. The CDR3 covers 17 residues. V was clipped by 3 bases and J by 4 bases; unmatched bases: 12. The germline gives CDR1 KGHSH, CDR2 LQKENI. In DNA form, the CDR3 reads TGTGCCAGCTCACCCCTCCCTCCTAGCGGGAGTTCTTACGAGCAGTACTTC. It codes for CASSPLPPSGSSYEQYF.

This clone was observed a single time. The V gene is TRBV18, the J gene TRBJ2-1; possibly TRBD1 for D (5 bases). The CDR3 consists of 13 residues. The germline gives CDR1 KGHSH, CDR2 LQKENI. V lost 1 base to trimming and J lost 16 bases, with 17 bases between them. The CDR3 here is CASSPLSQGYIFF. The CDR3 DNA reads TGTGCCAGCTCACCACTTAGTCAGGGCTACATTTTCTTC.

In its sample, this clone was seen once. The chain employs TRBV5-1 and TRBJ2-5; D call uncertain. This CDR3 contains 14 residues. Germline V gene sequence: CDR1 SGHRS, CDR2 YFSETQ. V was pared by 2 bases and J by 5 bases, with 13 bases between. CDR3 sequence: CASSLLGRVETQYF. CDR3 in DNA: TGCGCCAGCAGCTTACTTGGAAGGGTGGAGACCCAGTACTTC.